This T cell receptor (beta chain) was recorded in a study of cytomegalovirus exposure and HLA in healthy donors. Both 60 Vbeta primers and 13 Jbeta primers went into the PCR. Clones were read by immunoSEQ multiplex PCR, and TCRdb kept only the in-frame ones, dropping some. The top ten clones hold around 2% of a sample with 100,000 or so clones, 60% to 80% of them seen once. V lost 5 bases, J lost 2 bases, and 6 bases stayed unmatched. The CDR3 is made up of 14 amino acids. Germline CDR1 SGHTA, CDR2 FQGNSA. The sequencing input was PBMCs. The chain couples TRBV7-2 to TRBJ2-7, with 7 bases aligning to TRBD2. This clonotype was sampled from a human donor in good health. CDR3 DNA: TGTGCCAGCAGCCCTAGCGGTATCGCCTACGAGCAGTACTTC. Amino acid sequence: CASSPSGIAYEQYF.